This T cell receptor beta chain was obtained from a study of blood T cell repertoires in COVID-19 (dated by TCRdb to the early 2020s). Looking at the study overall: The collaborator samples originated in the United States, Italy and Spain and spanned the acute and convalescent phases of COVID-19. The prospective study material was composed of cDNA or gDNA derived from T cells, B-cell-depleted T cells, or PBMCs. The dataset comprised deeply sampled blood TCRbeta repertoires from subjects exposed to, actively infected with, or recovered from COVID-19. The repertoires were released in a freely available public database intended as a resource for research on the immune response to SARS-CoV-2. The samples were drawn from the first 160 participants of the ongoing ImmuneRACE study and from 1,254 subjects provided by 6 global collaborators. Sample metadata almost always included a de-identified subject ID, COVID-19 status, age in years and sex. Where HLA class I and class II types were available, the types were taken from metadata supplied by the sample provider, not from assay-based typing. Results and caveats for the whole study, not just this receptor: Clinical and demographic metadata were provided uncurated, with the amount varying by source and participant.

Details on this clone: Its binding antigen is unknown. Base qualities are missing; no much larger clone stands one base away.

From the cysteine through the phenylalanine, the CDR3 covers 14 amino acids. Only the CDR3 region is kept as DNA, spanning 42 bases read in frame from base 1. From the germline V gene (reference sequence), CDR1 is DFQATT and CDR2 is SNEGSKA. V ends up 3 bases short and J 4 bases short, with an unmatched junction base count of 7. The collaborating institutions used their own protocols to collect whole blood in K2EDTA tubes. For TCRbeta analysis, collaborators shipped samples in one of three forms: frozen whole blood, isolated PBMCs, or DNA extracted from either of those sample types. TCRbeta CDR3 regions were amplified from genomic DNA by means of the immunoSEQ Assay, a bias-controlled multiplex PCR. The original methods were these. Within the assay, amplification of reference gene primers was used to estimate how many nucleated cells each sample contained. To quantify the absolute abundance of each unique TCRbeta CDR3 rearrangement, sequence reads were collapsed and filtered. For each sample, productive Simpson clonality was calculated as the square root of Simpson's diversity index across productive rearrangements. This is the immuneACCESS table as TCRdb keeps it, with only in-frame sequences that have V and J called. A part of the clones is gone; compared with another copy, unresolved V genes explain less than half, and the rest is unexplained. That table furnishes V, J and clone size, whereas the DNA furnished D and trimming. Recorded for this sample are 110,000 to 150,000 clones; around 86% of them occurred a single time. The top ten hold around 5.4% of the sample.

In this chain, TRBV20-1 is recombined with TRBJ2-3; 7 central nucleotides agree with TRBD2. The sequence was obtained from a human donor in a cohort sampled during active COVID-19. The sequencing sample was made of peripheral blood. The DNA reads TGCAGTGCTAGTGGTGGCGGGAGTTCAGATACGCAGTATTTT. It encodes CSASGGGSSDTQYF.